Below, 7 T cell receptor beta chains from the same sample are listed, as sequenced in a study of T cell changes during pregnancy in multiple sclerosis. Here immunoSEQ multiplex PCR was the method, and the copy in TCRdb shows in-frame clones only, minus some. Seen here are some 64,000 clones, 90% observed once, and the top ten hold 2% to 2.5%. The sequencing here drew on peripheral blood, taken in the second trimester of pregnancy. The receptors here all came from a female donor in good health, enrolled as a control in a pregnancy study.

CDR3 amino acids: CSAHLSNEQFF. CDR3 nucleotide sequence: TGCAGTGCTCATTTGTCCAATGAGCAGTTCTTC. The chain uses TRBV20-1 and TRBJ2-1; D gene ambiguous. CDR3 length: 11 amino acids. Trimming pared 5 bases from V and 6 bases from J, leaving 8 bases between. Germline V lookup: CDR1 DFQATT, CDR2 SNEGSKA (reference sequence).

The chain links TRBV19 to TRBJ1-6; 8 nucleotides align to TRBD1. The CDR3 is 15 amino acids. J lost 8 bases, V lost 5 bases, and 8 bases had no gene match. Germline-derived CDR1 and CDR2 are LNHDA and SQIVND (reference sequence). The DNA of the CDR3 is TGTGCCAGTAGTGGGGGACAGGCCCTTGATTCACCCCTCCACTTT. Translated, it gives CASSGGQALDSPLHF.

The rearrangement links TRBV12-5 to TRBJ2-7; 7 bases are shared with TRBD1. The CDR3 is 14 amino acids. Trimming cost V 7 bases and J 6 bases; bases outside gene matches: 12. Germline CDR1 and CDR2: LGHNT and FRNRAP. The CDR3: CASVGSPQGLEQYF. CDR3 in DNA: TGTGCTAGTGTCGGGTCCCCACAGGGGCTCGAGCAGTACTTC.

This clone was recorded at least ten times. This chain connects TRBV25-1 to TRBJ2-7; 9 bases line up with TRBD1. The V segment lost 4 bases and the J segment 5 bases; nucleotides outside the gene matches: 12. Germline V lookup: CDR1 MGHDK, CDR2 SYGVNS. CDR3 length equals 16 residues. The CDR3 protein is CASSGAPGQGRDEQYF. The DNA of the CDR3 is TGTGCCAGCAGTGGAGCCCCGGGACAGGGACGCGACGAGCAGTACTTC.

In this sample, this clone turned up once. The J gene is TRBJ1-1, the V gene TRBV19, with a possible D match to TRBD1 (6 bases). The CDR3 runs 14 residues. V dropped 5 bases and J dropped 6 bases, with 16 bases sitting between them. CDR1 and CDR2 (germline): LNHDA, SQIVND (reference sequence). The CDR3 nucleotides read TGTGCCAGTAGTTCCCGGGGGGCACGGGCTGAAGCTTTCTTT. As protein: CASSSRGARAEAFF.

V and J are TRBV11-2 and TRBJ2-2; 16 bases line up with TRBD2. The CDR3 loop spans 19 amino acids. The junction had 11 bases not matched to a gene; V was cut back by 5 bases and J by 5 bases. Germline V gives CDR1 SGHAT, CDR2 FQNNGV. The CDR3 DNA follows: TGTGCCAGCAGCCATCCGGGACTAGCGGGGGGGCAAAGAACCGGGGAGCTGTTTTTT. Translating gives CASSHPGLAGGQRTGELFF.

The chain recombines TRBV7-2 with TRBJ2-7, with D maybe TRBD2 (5 bases). The germline V gene encodes CDR1 SGHTA and CDR2 FQGNSA. V was shortened by 1 base and J by 2 bases, with 12 bases between the two germline ends. This CDR3 contains 15 residues. CDR3: CASSLELREPYEQYF. CDR3 coding DNA: TGTGCCAGCAGCTTAGAGCTGAGGGAACCCTACGAGCAGTACTTC.